This T cell receptor (beta chain) was recorded in a study of response to subunit inactivated influenza vaccine. One entry per CDR3 protein results from TCRdb running MiXCR on the RT-PCR reads. This sample has fewer than 550,000 distinct CDR3 sequences; 25% occur once, and the top ten carry approximately 2%. Regarding the study as a whole: The study's authors posited that every seasonal influenza vaccination enlists few new T cells.

Germline V gene data show CDR1 as DFQATT and CDR2 as SNEGSKA (reference sequence). J gave up 2 bases and V 0 bases, and 13 bases lay outside the gene matches. The CDR3 has 18 residues. As concerns this clonotype: Its antigen is currently unknown.

The specimen comprised CD4+ T cells sorted from PBMCs, sampled about 5 days after vaccination. The clonotype comes from a man in his forties or fifties who received an inactivated influenza vaccine. This rearrangement joins TRBV20-1 to TRBJ2-5, with TRBD1 identical over 9 bases. The CDR3 DNA follows: TGCAGTGCTAGAGATCGGCCCCTCCTCGGACAGGGGCAAGAGACCCAGTACTTC. As protein: CSARDRPLLGQGQETQYF.